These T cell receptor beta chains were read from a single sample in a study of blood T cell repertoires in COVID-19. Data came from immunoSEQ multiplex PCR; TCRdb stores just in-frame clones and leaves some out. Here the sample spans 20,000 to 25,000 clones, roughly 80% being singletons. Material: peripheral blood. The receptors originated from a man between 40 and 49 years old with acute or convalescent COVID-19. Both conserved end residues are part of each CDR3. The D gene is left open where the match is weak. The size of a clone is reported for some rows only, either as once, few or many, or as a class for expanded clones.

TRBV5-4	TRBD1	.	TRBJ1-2	CASSTAGTDNYGYTF	TGTGCCAGCAGCACCGCCGGGACAGACAACTATGGCTACACCTTC
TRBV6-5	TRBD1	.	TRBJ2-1	CASSLTGQGNEQFF	TGTGCCAGCAGTTTAACCGGACAGGGGAATGAGCAGTTCTTC
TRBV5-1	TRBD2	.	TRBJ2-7	CASSWQGLDEQYF	TGCGCCAGCAGCTGGCAGGGACTAGACGAGCAGTACTTC
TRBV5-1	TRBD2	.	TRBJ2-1	CASRPLAGNSYNEQFF	TGCGCCAGCCGACCACTAGCGGGAAATTCCTACAATGAGCAGTTCTTC
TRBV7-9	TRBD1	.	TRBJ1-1	CASSSTGAVEAFF	TGTGCCAGCAGCTCGACAGGGGCTGTTGAAGCTTTCTTT
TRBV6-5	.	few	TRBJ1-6	CASSYSANSPLHF	TGTGCCAGCAGTTACTCAGCTAATTCACCCCTCCACTTT
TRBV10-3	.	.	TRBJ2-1	CAISETSHEQFF	TGTGCCATCAGTGAGACTAGTCATGAGCAGTTCTTC
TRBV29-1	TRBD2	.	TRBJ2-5	CSVEVAGVETQYF	TGCAGCGTTGAAGTAGCGGGGGTAGAGACCCAGTACTTC
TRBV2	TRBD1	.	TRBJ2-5	CASSDQRDRGRGETQYF	TGTGCCAGCAGTGACCAACGGGACAGGGGGCGCGGTGAGACCCAGTACTTC
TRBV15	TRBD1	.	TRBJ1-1	CATSRGLRTGGTEAFF	TGTGCCACCAGCAGAGGACTTCGGACAGGGGGAACTGAAGCTTTCTTT
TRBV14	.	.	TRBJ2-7	CASSHPPDGGYEQYF	TGTGCCAGCAGCCACCCGCCGGACGGAGGATACGAGCAGTACTTC
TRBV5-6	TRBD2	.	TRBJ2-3	CASSSGLSRTDTQYF	TGTGCCAGCAGCTCGGGACTATCGCGCACAGATACGCAGTATTTT
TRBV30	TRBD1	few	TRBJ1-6	CAWNTGGLLNSPLHF	TGTGCCTGGAACACAGGGGGCCTCTTAAATTCACCCCTCCACTTT
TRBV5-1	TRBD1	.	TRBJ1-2	CASSQTGEDGYTF	TGCGCCAGCAGCCAAACAGGGGAGGATGGCTACACCTTC
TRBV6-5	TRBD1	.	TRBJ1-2	CASSPDRDRYGYTF	TGTGCCAGCAGCCCGGACAGGGATCGCTATGGCTACACCTTC
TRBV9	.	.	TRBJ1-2	CASSVGTGTYGYTF	TGTGCCAGCAGCGTAGGTACAGGGACCTATGGCTACACCTTC
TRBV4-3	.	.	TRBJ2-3	CASSQDTAGSEADTQYF	TGCGCCAGCAGCCAAGATACCGCGGGTTCTGAGGCAGATACGCAGTATTTT